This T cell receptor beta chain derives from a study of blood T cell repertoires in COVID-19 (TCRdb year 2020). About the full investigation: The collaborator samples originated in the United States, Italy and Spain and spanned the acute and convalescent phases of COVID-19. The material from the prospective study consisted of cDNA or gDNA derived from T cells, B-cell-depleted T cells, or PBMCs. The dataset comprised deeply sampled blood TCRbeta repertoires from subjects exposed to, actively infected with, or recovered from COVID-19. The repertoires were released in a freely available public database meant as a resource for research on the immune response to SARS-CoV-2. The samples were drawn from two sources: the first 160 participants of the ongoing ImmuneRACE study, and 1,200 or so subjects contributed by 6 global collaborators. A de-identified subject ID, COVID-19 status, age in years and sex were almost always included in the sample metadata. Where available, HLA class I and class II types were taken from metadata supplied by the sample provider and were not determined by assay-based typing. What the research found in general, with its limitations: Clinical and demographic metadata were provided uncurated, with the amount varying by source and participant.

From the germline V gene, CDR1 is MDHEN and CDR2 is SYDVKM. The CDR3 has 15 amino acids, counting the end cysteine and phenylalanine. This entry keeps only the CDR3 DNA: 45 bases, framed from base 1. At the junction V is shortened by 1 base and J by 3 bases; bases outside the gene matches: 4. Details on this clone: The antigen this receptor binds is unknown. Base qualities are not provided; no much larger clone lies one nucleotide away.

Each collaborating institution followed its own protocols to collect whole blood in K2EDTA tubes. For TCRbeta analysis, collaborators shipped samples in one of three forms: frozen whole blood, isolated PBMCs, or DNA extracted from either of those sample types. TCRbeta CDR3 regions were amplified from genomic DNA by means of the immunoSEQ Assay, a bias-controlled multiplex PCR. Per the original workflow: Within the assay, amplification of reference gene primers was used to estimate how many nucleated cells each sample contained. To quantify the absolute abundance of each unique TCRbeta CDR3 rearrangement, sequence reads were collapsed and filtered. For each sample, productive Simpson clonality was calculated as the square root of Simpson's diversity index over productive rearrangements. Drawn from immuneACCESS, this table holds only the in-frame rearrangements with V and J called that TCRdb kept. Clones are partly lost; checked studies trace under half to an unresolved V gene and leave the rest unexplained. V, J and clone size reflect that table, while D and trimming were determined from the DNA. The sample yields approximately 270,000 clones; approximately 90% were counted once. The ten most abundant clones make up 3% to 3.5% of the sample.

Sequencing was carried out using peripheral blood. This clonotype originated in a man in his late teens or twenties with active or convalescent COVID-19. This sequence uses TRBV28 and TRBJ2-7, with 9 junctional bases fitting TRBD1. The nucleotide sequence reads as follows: TGTGCCAGCAGTTTATTAAGACAGGGGGACTACGAGCAGTACTTC. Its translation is CASSLLRQGDYEQYF.